This paragraph reports one T cell receptor beta chain. Germline V gene data show CDR1 as SGHTA and CDR2 as FQGNSA. V was clipped by 5 bases and J by 8 bases; unmatched bases: 14. This CDR3 is built from 16 residues. TCRdb ran MiXCR on the reads and lists one entry per CDR3 protein. The sample carries about 160,000 distinct CDR3 sequences, over 15% recorded once. This sample is part of a study of T cell repertoires in cytomegalovirus infection. Sequencing used CD8+ T cells from PBMCs. The genes are TRBV7-2 and TRBJ1-2; 10 bases match TRBD1. The sequence came from a human donor in good health (CMV status not recorded). Some clones in this sample may be carry-over from other donors' samples. The CDR3 coding sequence is TGTGCCAGCAGCCCCTGTCGGCCCGGGACAGGGGACGGCTACACCTTC. Translating gives CASSPCRPGTGDGYTF.